This TCR beta chain originates from a study of cytomegalovirus exposure and HLA in healthy donors. Study-wide points: Using the classifier, cytomegalovirus status was reportedly diagnosed with high specificity and sensitivity. Some public TCRs appeared in many individuals, while most sequences were rare. Listed as cytomegalovirus-associated were 150 to 200 TCR beta chains.

The method was immunoSEQ multiplex PCR; TCRdb's version includes in-frame clones alone and lacks a portion of them. The repertoire has about 160,000 clones, around nine tenths of them found once; the top ten carry 10%. Worth noting for this clone: Antigen: not known.

In germline, CDR1 is SEHNR, CDR2 FQNEAQ (reference sequence). With 5 bases clipped from V and 5 bases from J, the junction kept 7 bases outside the gene matches. This CDR3 has 14 residues. The receptor was derived from a woman younger than 35 in good health and CMV-seropositive. The chain has TRBV7-9 and TRBJ1-1, with TRBD1 identical over 8 bases. What was sequenced was PBMCs. In DNA, the CDR3 is TGTGCCAGCAGCCAGACAGGGGAAGGGACTGAAGCTTTCTTT. Amino acids: CASSQTGEGTEAFF.